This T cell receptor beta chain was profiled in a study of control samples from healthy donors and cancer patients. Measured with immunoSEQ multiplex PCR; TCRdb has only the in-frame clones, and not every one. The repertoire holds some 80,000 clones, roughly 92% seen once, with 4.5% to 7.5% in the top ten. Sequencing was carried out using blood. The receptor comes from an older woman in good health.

CDR3 DNA sequence: TGCGCCAGCAGCCCAGTTTGGGGACAGGGGTTTGTGACCCAGTACTTC. Translating gives CASSPVWGQGFVTQYF. The gene calls are TRBV5-1 and TRBJ2-5; 10 bases map to TRBD1. With V trimmed by 4 bases and J by 7 bases, 13 bases remained unmatched. From germline, CDR1 is SGHRS and CDR2 YFSETQ. The CDR3 loop spans 16 amino acids.